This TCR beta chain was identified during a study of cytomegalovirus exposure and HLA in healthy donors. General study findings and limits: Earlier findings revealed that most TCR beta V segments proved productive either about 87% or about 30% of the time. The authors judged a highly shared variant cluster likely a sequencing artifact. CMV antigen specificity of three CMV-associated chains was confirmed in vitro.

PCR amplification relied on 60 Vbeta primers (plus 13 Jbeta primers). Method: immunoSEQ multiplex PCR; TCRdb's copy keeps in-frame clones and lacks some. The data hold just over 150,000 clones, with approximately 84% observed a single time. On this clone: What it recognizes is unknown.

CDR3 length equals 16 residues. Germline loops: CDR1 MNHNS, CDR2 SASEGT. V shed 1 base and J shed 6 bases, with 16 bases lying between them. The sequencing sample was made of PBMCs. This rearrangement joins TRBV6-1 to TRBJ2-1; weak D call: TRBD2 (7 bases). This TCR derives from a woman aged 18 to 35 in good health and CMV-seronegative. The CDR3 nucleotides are TGTGCCAGCAGTGAAGTGTGGGGGGGGCCCCTCAATGAGCAGTTCTTC. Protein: CASSEVWGGPLNEQFF.